This is a list of T cell receptor beta chains from one sample in a study of T cell repertoires in cytomegalovirus infection. TCRdb reprocessed the reads with MiXCR, giving one entry per CDR3 protein. The sample has more than 250,000 distinct CDR3 sequences, around a quarter seen once; the top ten hold 13%. No antigen has been assigned to these receptors. This material consisted of cultured PBMCs, taken from culture after CMV antigen stimulation. The receptors shown here come from a human donor in good health (CMV status not recorded). Some clones in this sample may be carry-over from other donors' samples. CDR3s include the opening cysteine and the closing phenylalanine or tryptophan. D genes are given only for firm matches. Expanded clones are given a class, and other clones once, few, many or no size at all.

size,V,D,J,DNA,CDR3
many,TRBV4-3,TRBD1,TRBJ2-6,TGCGCCAGCAGCCAAGGGGACAGGCGCTCTGGGGCCAACGTCCTGACTTTC,CASSQGDRRSGANVLTF
NA,TRBV4-3,NA,TRBJ1-1,TGCGCCAGCAGCCAAGGGGGGGGCGCGGGAGCCTTGAACACTGAAGCTTTCTTT,CASSQGGGAGALNTEAFF
NA,TRBV6-5,NA,TRBJ2-3,TGTGCCAGCAGACGGACTACCCTCACAGATACGCAGTATTTT,CASRRTTLTDTQYF
NA,TRBV28,NA,TRBJ1-5,TGTGCCAGCAGGGGCTCACTAACCCAGCATTTT,CASRGSLTQHF
few,TRBV24-1,TRBD2,TRBJ2-2,TGTGCCACCAGTGCTACTAGCGGGAGAGGGAACACCGGGGAGCTGTTTTTT,CATSATSGRGNTGELFF
NA,TRBV4-1,NA,TRBJ2-1,TGCGCCAGCAGCCAAACCGGGGGCTCCTACAATGAGCAGTTCTTC,CASSQTGGSYNEQFF
NA,TRBV7-3,TRBD2,TRBJ2-7,TGTGCCAGCAGCTTACAAGGACTAGCGGGAGTATACGAGCAGTACTTC,CASSLQGLAGVYEQYF
NA,TRBV4-1,TRBD2,TRBJ2-5,TGCGCCAGCAGCCAACTTAGCGGGAGCGAGCACCAAGAGACCCAGTACTTC,CASSQLSGSEHQETQYF
few,TRBV19,NA,TRBJ2-1,TGTGCCAGTAGTATAGCGGGAGCCGATGAGCAGTTCTTC,CASSIAGADEQFF
few,TRBV10-3,TRBD1,TRBJ2-3,TGTGCCATCAGTGAGCCCGGACAGGGCGTCACAGATACGCAGTATTTT,CAISEPGQGVTDTQYF
NA,TRBV6-1,NA,TRBJ1-4,TGTGCCAGCAGCCGGGACCTCCTCATCGCAACTAATGAAAAACTGTTTTTT,CASSRDLLIATNEKLFF
few,TRBV6-5,NA,TRBJ1-2,TGTGCCAGCAGTTACACGGGGAATCGGCGGGGCTACACCTTC,CASSYTGNRRGYTF
few,TRBV5-4,NA,TRBJ2-7,TGTGCCAGCAGCCCCCCTACAGGGTCACACTACGAGCAGTACTTC,CASSPPTGSHYEQYF
NA,TRBV27,TRBD1,TRBJ1-1,TGTGCCAGCAGCCTACAGGGGGCCTGGACTGAAGCTTTCTTT,CASSLQGAWTEAFF
many,TRBV7-2,TRBD1,TRBJ2-7,TGTGCCAGCAGCTTTAACTCCCGGGACAGGACCTACGAGCAGTACTTC,CASSFNSRDRTYEQYF
few,TRBV6-2/TRBV6-3,TRBD1,TRBJ1-2,TGTGCCAGCAGGCTACAGGGGTACTATGGCTACACCTTC,CASRLQGYYGYTF
NA,TRBV28,TRBD1,TRBJ2-1,TGTGCCAGCAGTCCCGAGGACAGGGTAAATGGGCAGTTCTTC,CASSPEDRVNGQFF
few,TRBV6-1,NA,TRBJ1-3,TGTGCCAGCAGTGAGGGCAGGATCTCTGGAAACACCATATATTTT,CASSEGRISGNTIYF
NA,TRBV28,NA,TRBJ1-1,TGTGCCAGCAGTTTCAGTAGGGGAACTGAAGCTTTCTTT,CASSFSRGTEAFF
NA,TRBV7-8,TRBD2,TRBJ2-2,TGTGCCAGCAGCCCGGGACTAGCGGGAGTCCACGGGGAGCTGTTTTTT,CASSPGLAGVHGELFF
NA,TRBV6-2/TRBV6-3,NA,TRBJ2-2,TGTGCCAGCAGTTCTCCTGGCACCGGGGAGCTGTTTTTT,CASSSPGTGELFF
many,TRBV7-2,TRBD1,TRBJ2-2,TGTGCCAGCAGCGGACAGGGAGTCGCCGGGGAGCTGTTTTTT,CASSGQGVAGELFF
NA,TRBV9,NA,TRBJ2-1,TGTGCCAGCAGCGTAGAGGTCCGAACCTACAATGAGCAGTTCTTC,CASSVEVRTYNEQFF
NA,TRBV25-1,NA,TRBJ1-4,TGTGCCAGCAGTGATTGGGAGGAAAAAGAAAAACTGTTTTTT,CASSDWEEKEKLFF
many,TRBV7-2,NA,TRBJ2-1,TGTGCCAGCAGCTTACCCTTGACGGGGGCGGCTTACAATGAGCAGTTCTTC,CASSLPLTGAAYNEQFF
many,TRBV27,TRBD2,TRBJ2-3,TGTGCCAGTCGACTAGCGGGAGGGCCCTCTGGAGATACGCAGTATTTT,CASRLAGGPSGDTQYF
many,TRBV28,TRBD2,TRBJ2-5,TGTGCCAGCAGTTTATCGTGGGGAGGGTACCAAGAGACCCAGTACTTC,CASSLSWGGYQETQYF
few,TRBV7-9,NA,TRBJ2-5,TGTGCCAGCAGCTTATTTATGGCCAGGAACCAAGAGACCCAGTACTTC,CASSLFMARNQETQYF
NA,TRBV5-6,NA,TRBJ1-1,TGTGCCAGCAGCTTGCTTTTGGCAGGGAAAAACACTGAAGCTTTCTTT,CASSLLLAGKNTEAFF
many,TRBV12-3/TRBV12-4,NA,TRBJ1-1,TGTGCCAGCAGTAGACGGACGGGTCAGCCTGAAGCTTTCTTT,CASSRRTGQPEAFF
many,TRBV7-2,NA,TRBJ1-6,TGTGCCAGCACCACCGCCGGCGGGGGGTCACCCCTCCACTTT,CASTTAGGGSPLHF
many,TRBV4-3,TRBD1,TRBJ2-1,TGCGCCAGCAGCCAAGACTTCGGGACAGGGGTCAATGAGCAGTTCTTC,CASSQDFGTGVNEQFF
few,TRBV29-1,TRBD2,TRBJ2-4,TGCAGCGTTGAAGTGGGGGGACTAGCGGGAGAAGGGCTAGCCAAAAACATTCAGTACTTC,CSVEVGGLAGEGLAKNIQYF
NA,TRBV19,TRBD1,TRBJ1-5,TGTGCCAGTATGGGGACAGTGGGCAATCAGCCCCAGCATTTT,CASMGTVGNQPQHF
few,TRBV12-3/TRBV12-4,NA,TRBJ1-2,TGTGCCAGCAGTCTCGAGGGCAGGGGACTTGGCTACACCTTC,CASSLEGRGLGYTF
many,TRBV7-8,TRBD2,TRBJ2-5,TGTGCCAGCAGCACCCGACTAGCTTCTCAAGAGACCCAGTACTTC,CASSTRLASQETQYF
NA,TRBV2,TRBD2,TRBJ2-1,TGTGCCAGCAGGACTGGACTAGCCAGCGGGGATGAGCAGTTCTTC,CASRTGLASGDEQFF
once,TRBV6-6,NA,TRBJ1-1,TGTGCCACCGGCCCGTCGAGGAACACTGAAGCTTTCTTT,CATGPSRNTEAFF
NA,TRBV19,NA,TRBJ2-6,TGTGCCAGTAGTATTAACCCCTCCAACTCTGGGGCCAACGTCCTGACTTTC,CASSINPSNSGANVLTF
NA,TRBV6-2/TRBV6-3,TRBD1,TRBJ1-2,TGTGCCAGCAGTTCCGTGGGACAGGGGTATGGCTACACCTTC,CASSSVGQGYGYTF
NA,TRBV18,TRBD1,TRBJ1-2,TGTGCCAGCTCACCCCGCGACAGGGATGGCTACACCTTC,CASSPRDRDGYTF
few,TRBV20-1,TRBD2,TRBJ2-5,TGCAGTGCTAGCGGGAGGGCCCGAGAGACCCAGTACTTC,CSASGRARETQYF
NA,TRBV11-3,NA,TRBJ1-1,TGTGCCAGCAGCCCCCAAGTCGGGACGTTCGAAGCTTTCTTT,CASSPQVGTFEAFF
NA,TRBV9,TRBD2,TRBJ2-1,TGTGCCAGCAGCGTAGGTTCTAGCGGGAGGGGTACGAATGAGCAGTTCTTC,CASSVGSSGRGTNEQFF